Listed below are T cell receptor beta chains from one sample, sequenced in a study of memory CD8 T cells in hepatitis C reinfection. The method was immunoSEQ multiplex PCR; TCRdb's version includes in-frame clones alone and lacks a portion of them. The sample yields tens of thousands of clones, roughly 89% seen once. Sequencing was carried out using naive CD8+ T cells sorted from blood. All receptors derive from a young man with hepatitis C virus infection. CDR3s leave out the opening cysteine and the closing phenylalanine or tryptophan.

j_call,cdr3_length,v_call,cdr3_aa
TRBJ1-1,15,TRBV5-6,ASRAWGSGQGRTEAF
TRBJ2-7,12,TRBV5-6,ASSLAGVSYEQY
TRBJ2-5,13,TRBV27,ASSPELGAQETQY
TRBJ1-1,10,TRBV5-6,ASSLLKHEAF
TRBJ2-5,14,TRBV5-4,ASSSGLAGARETQY
TRBJ2-5,13,TRBV5-4,ASSPGLAAQETQY
TRBJ2-1,13,TRBV4-1,ASSQDFEGEIEQF
TRBJ1-3,14,TRBV11-2,ASSFGTGTGVDTIY
TRBJ2-5,12,TRBV7-2,ASSLDPGVETQY
TRBJ2-1,12,TRBV7-9,ASSFATSGTEQF
TRBJ1-1,13,TRBV5-1,ARVDTEETNTEAF
TRBJ1-1,12,TRBV6-5,ASRAGGHPTEAF
TRBJ2-7,10,TRBV6-5,ASGAGAYEQY
TRBJ2-5,13,TRBV7-8,ASSLLGTGGETQY
TRBJ1-5,14,TRBV4-1,ASSQTGTGGYQPQH
TRBJ2-1,16,TRBV4-1,ASSQGTSGRVAYNEQF
TRBJ2-1,13,TRBV29-1,SSLAGPSSYNEQF
TRBJ2-3,14,TRBV28,ASSPGGSGRGDTQY
TRBJ2-7,14,TRBV5-1,ASSSGVAGISYEQY
TRBJ2-4,11,TRBV7-3,ASSSIHGDIQY
TRBJ1-2,8,TRBV2,ASPPYGYT
TRBJ1-1,13,TRBV15,ATSRDRGMNTEAF
TRBJ1-2,13,TRBV5-1,ASSLVGDSGIGYT
TRBJ2-3,12,TRBV2,AILAEFGTDTQY